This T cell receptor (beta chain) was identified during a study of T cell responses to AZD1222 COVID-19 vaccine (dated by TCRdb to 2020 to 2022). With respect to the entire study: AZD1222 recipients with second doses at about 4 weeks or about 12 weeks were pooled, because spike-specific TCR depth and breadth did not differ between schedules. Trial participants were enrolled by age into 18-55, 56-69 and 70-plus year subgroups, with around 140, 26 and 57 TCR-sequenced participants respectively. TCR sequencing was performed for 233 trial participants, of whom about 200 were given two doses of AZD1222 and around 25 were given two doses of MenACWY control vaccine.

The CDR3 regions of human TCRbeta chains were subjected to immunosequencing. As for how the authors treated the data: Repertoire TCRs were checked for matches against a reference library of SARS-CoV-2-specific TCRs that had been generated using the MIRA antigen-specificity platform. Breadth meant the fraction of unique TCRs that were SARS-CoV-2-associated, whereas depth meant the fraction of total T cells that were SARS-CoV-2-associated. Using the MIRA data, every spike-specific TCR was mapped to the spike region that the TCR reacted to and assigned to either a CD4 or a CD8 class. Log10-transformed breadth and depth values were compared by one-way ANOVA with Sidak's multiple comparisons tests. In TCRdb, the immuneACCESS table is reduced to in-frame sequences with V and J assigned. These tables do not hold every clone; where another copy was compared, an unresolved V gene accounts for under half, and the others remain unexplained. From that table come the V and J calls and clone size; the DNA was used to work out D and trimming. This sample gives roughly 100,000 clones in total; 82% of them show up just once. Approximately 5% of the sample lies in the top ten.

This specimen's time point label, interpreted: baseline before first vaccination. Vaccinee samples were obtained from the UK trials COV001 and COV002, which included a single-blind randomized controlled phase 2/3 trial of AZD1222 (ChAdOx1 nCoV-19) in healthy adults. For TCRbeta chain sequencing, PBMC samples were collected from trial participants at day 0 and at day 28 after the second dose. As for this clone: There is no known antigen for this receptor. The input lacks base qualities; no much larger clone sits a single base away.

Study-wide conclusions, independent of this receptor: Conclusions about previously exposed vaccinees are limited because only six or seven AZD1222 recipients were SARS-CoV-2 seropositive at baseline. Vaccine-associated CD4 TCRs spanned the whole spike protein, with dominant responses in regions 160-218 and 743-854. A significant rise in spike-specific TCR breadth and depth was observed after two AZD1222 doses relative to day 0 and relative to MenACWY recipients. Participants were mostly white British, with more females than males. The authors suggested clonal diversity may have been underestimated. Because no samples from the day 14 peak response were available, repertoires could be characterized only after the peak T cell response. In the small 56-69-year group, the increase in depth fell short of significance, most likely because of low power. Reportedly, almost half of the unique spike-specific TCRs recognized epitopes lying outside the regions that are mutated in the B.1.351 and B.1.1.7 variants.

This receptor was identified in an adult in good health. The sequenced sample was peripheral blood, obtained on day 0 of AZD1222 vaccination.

DNA sequence: TGTGCCAGCAGCTTGGACAGGGGGGGTGAAAAACTGTTTTTT. This encodes CASSLDRGGEKLFF. This chain joins TRBV7-2 to TRBJ1-4; the junction holds 10 bases that match TRBD1. Taken from the germline V gene, the CDR1 and CDR2 loops are SGHTA and FQGNSA. V has 3 bases trimmed and J has 7 bases trimmed; junction bases matching no gene number 2. The CDR3, cysteine through phenylalanine, is 14 amino acids long. Just the 42-base CDR3 DNA is kept, in frame starting at base 1.